The sequence of this T cell receptor (beta chain) was determined in a study of shared clonotypes between healthy human individuals (dated by TCRdb to the early 2020s). Background for the entire study: The cohort comprised a couple of women and a few men aged 18 to 49 years. For each donor, CD4 naive and CD4 memory were each given three plates, CD8 naive was given two plates, and CD8 memory was given one plate. To estimate repertoire size and how much clonotype sharing occurs between individuals, the study deeply sequenced the blood TCR repertoires of roughly 5 healthy adults. To increase sequencing depth and limit assay-specific biases, TCR repertoire library preparation and sequencing were carried out by different laboratories using diverse techniques. Per donor, leukapheresis produced somewhere between about 0.9 and 10 billion PBMCs. Broader findings and caveats from the paper: Clonotypes shared by all four sorted-subset donors showed higher generation probabilities than non-shared clonotypes. Because the study included a small number of donors, the genetic and exposure-history diversity represented was limited. Pairwise subsampling indicated that sequencing depth was expected to affect the degree of clonotype sharing among donors. Across four donors, around 5% of naive CD4, roughly 3.4% of naive CD8, under 2.5% of memory CD4, and approximately 0.4% of memory CD8 clonotypes were shared. Even with the large sequencing depth, rarefaction of the sorted-subset datasets indicated that sequencing was incomplete. Sampling was restricted to blood, and TCR repertoires in tissues likely differ from the TCR repertoires found in blood. Naive subsets generally had larger estimated clonotype richness than memory subsets did.

Counted from cysteine to phenylalanine, this CDR3 has 16 amino acids. Only the CDR3 portion is preserved as DNA: 48 bases, with reading frame beginning at the first base. V is pared back by 0 bases and J by 0 bases, with 11 bases lying between the germline termini. CDR1 and CDR2, looked up from the germline V gene, are WSHSY and SAAADI. The donors were healthy, HIV-negative adults who had no recently reported acute infections or vaccinations. All donors were Caucasian adults living in Nashville, Tennessee, USA. Magnetic negative selection was used to enrich CD4+ T cells, after which naive cells were positively selected on CD45RA and the negative fraction became the memory subset. Blood was collected by leukapheresis, and PBMCs were isolated by Ficoll-Histopaque density gradient centrifugation and then cryopreserved in liquid nitrogen vapor phase. Analytical flow cytometry was used to check the purity and quantity of each magnetically sorted T cell population. Genomic DNA was isolated from every sorted fraction and measured by UV absorbance on a Nanodrop 2000c.

This clone has only a few counts. The antigen this receptor binds is unknown. One base away there is no much larger clone; base qualities are not given. TCR CDR3 regions were amplified from genomic DNA by multiplex PCR using the deep immunoSEQ assay. Extracted genomic DNA from each cell subset was spread evenly across all wells of several immunoSEQ 96-well plates, with each plate serving as a replicate. For sorted subsets, each replicate PCR was loaded with 200 to 250 ng genomic DNA, equivalent to 32,000 or so T cell genomes. The purified libraries were quantified using a Qubit 3.0 fluorometer, sized with a Bioanalyzer 2100, and then quantified again using the KAPA Library Quantification kit. Each immunoSEQ 96-well plate was sequenced on its own single-read 150-cycle Illumina NextSeq 550 flow cell. Turning to the authors' computational methods: Because only junctional sequences without quality scores were contained in the immunoSEQ output, filtering matching that applied to full-length reads could not be performed. To assign V/J genes and CDR3, sequences were annotated against IMGT germline references using PyIR, a Python wrapper for IgBLAST v1.9. Reads were filtered out if the reads had weak V/J assignments (E-value above 1e-6), no CDR3, stop codons, out-of-frame junctions, or ambiguous translated residues. V3J clonotypes were defined by identical inferred V gene, J gene, and CDR3 amino acid sequence. Percentage overlap between repertoires was computed as shared unique clonotypes divided by the size of the smaller repertoire. RTK rarefaction, the Chao1 estimator, and Recon v2.1 estimates of unobserved clonotypes were used to assess repertoire richness. Generation probabilities were computed with OLGA for all TCRbeta clonotypes obtained by the gDNA method from several donors. TCRdb obtained this table from immuneACCESS and retained in-frame rearrangements with V and J assigned. These tables miss some clones; where compared with another copy, unresolved V genes account for less than half of the shortfall, and the remainder is unexplained. V and J calls and clone size are those listed in that table; D and trimming were worked out from the DNA. This sample gives over a million clones in total; around 97% of them show up just once. Roughly 1.2% of the sample is in the top ten clones.

This TCR was recovered from a man aged 30 to 39 in good health. The receptor chain draws on TRBV10-2 and TRBJ1-2, with TRBD1 perhaps the D gene, on 5 matching bases. The sequencing input was naive CD4+ T cells sorted from blood. The cell subset or site label corresponds to: CD45RA+ positively selected. The nucleotide sequence reads TGCGCCAGCAGTGAGTCGGGACCGCCCGCTAACTATGGCTACACCTTC. Its product reads: CASSESGPPANYGYTF.